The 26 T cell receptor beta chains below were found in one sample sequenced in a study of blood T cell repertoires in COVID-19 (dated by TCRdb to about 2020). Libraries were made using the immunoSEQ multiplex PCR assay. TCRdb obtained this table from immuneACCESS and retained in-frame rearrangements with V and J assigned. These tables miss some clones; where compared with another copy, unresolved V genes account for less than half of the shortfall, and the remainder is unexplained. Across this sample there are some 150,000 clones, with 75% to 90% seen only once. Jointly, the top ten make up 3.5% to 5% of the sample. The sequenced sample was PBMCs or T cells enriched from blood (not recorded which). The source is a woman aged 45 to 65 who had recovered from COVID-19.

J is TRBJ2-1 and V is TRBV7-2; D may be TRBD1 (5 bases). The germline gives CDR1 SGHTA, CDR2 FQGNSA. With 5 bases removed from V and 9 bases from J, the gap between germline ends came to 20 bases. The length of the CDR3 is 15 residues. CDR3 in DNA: TGTGCCAGCAGCCCAACGCCCGCCAGGGTGCGTGAGCAGTTCTTC. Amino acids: CASSPTPARVREQFF.

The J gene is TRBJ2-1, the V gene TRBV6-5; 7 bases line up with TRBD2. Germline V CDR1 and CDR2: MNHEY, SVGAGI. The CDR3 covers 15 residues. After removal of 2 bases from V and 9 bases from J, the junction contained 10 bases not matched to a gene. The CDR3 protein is CASSYRGGSGSEQFF. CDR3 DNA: TGTGCCAGCAGTTACCGCGGGGGTTCTGGGAGTGAGCAGTTCTTC.

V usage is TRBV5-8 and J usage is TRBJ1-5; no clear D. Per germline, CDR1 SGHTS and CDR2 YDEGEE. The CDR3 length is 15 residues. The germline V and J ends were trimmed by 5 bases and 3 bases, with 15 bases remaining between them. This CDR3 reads CASSQRAAINQPQHF. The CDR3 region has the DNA TGTGCCAGCAGTCAGCGGGCCGCTATCAATCAGCCCCAGCATTTT.

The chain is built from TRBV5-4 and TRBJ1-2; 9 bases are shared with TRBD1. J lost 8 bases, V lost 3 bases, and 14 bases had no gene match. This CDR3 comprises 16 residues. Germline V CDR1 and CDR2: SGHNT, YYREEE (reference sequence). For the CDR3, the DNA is TGTGCCAGCAGCTACCGAACTATTACAGGGGGCGGGGGCTACACCTTC. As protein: CASSYRTITGGGGYTF.

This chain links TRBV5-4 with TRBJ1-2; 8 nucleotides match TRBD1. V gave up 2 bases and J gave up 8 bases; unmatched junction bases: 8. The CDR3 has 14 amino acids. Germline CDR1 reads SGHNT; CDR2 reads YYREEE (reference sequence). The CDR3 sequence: CASSLQGGMRGYTF. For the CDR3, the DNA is TGTGCCAGCAGCTTACAGGGGGGAATGCGGGGCTACACCTTC.

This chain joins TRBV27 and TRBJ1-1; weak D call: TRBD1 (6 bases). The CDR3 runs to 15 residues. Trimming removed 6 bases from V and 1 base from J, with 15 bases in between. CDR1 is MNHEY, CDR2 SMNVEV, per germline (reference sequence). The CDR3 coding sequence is TGTGCCAGCAGGGCAGGGGCGCGTGGGAACACTGAAGCTTTCTTT. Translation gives CASRAGARGNTEAFF.

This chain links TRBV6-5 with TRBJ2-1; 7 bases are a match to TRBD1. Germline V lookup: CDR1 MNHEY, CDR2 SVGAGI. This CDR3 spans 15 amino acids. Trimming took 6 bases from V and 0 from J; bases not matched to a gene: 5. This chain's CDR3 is CASRLTGISYNEQFF. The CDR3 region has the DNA TGTGCCAGCAGGTTGACAGGGATCTCCTACAATGAGCAGTTCTTC.

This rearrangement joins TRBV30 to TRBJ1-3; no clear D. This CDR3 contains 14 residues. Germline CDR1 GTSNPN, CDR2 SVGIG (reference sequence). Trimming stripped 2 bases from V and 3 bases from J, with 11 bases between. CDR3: CAWSLLSYGNTIYF. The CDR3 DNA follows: TGTGCCTGGAGTTTACTCTCCTATGGAAACACCATATATTTT.

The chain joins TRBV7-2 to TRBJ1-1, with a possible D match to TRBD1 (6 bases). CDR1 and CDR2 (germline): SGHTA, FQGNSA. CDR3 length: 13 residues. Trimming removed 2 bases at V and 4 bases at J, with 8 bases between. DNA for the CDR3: TGTGCCAGCAGCTTAAGACAGGCCACTGAAGCTTTCTTT. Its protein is CASSLRQATEAFF.

The CDR3 spells CASSHPGLVGTGELFF. The DNA of the CDR3 is TGCGCCAGCAGCCACCCGGGACTAGTGGGCACCGGGGAGCTGTTTTTT. V gene TRBV4-3 combines with J gene TRBJ2-2; 8 nucleotides match TRBD2. V trimming: 3 bases; J trimming: 4 bases; junction bases outside the gene matches: 7. This CDR3 contains 16 residues. Germline V gene lookup returns CDR1 LGHNA and CDR2 YSLEER.

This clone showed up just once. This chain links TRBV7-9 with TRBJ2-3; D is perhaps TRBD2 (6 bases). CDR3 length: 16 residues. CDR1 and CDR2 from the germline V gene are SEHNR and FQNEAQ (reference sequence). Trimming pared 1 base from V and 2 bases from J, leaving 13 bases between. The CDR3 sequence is CASSLERVRSTDTQYF. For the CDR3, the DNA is TGTGCCAGCAGCTTAGAGCGGGTCAGGTCCACAGATACGCAGTATTTT.

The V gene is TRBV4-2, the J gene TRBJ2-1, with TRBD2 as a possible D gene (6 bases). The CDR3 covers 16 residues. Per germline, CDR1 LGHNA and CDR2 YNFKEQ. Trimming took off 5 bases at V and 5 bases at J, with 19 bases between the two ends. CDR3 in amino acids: CASSEGRGELNNEQFF. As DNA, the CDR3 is TGTGCCAGCAGCGAAGGGCGCGGGGAGCTGAACAATGAGCAGTTCTTC.

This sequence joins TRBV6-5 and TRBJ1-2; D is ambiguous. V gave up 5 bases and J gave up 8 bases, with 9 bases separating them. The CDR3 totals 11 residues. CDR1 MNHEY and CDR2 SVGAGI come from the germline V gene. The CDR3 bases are TGTGCCAGCAGTCCCACGGAGGGCTACACCTTC. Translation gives CASSPTEGYTF.

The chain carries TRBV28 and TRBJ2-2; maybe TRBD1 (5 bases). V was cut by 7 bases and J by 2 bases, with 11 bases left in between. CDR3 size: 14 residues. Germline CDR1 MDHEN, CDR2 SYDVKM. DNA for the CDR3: TGTGCCAGCAACCACCAGGGAAACACCGGGGAGCTGTTTTTT. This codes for CASNHQGNTGELFF. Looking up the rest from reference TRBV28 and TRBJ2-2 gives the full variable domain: DVKVTQSSRYLVKRTGEKVFLECVQDMDHENMFWYRQDPGLGLRLIYFSYDVKMKEKGDIPEGYSVSREKKERFSLILESASTNQTSMYLCASNHQGNTGELFFGEGSRLTVL.

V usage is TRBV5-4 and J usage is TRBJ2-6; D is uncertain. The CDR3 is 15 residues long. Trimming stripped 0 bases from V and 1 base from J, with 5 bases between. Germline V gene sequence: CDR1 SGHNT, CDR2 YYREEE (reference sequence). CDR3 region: CASSLDASGANVLTF. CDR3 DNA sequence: TGTGCCAGCAGCTTGGATGCGTCTGGGGCCAACGTCCTGACTTTC.

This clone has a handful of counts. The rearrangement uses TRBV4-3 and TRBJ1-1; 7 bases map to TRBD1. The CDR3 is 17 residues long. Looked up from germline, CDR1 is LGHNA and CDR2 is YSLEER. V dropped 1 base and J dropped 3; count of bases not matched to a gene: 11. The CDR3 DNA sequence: TGCGCCAGCAGCCAAGCGCGACAGGGCGTCGGTGACACTGAAGCTTTCTTT. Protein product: CASSQARQGVGDTEAFF.

CDR3 nucleotide sequence: TGTGCCAGCTCTCGAAGGGGGCAGGACGGTCAGTTCTTC. Protein sequence: CASSRRGQDGQFF. The chain employs TRBV18 and TRBJ2-1; 7 bases line up with TRBD1. V trimming: 6 bases; J trimming: 13 bases; junction bases outside the gene matches: 12. The CDR3 covers 13 residues. CDR1 KGHSH and CDR2 LQKENI come from the germline V gene.

The DNA of the CDR3 is TGTGCCTGGCACAGGAACGGTGAAGCTTTCTTT. Protein sequence: CAWHRNGEAFF. The J gene is TRBJ1-1, the V gene TRBV30; TRBD1 is a possible D gene (5 bases). Germline lookup yields CDR1 GTSNPN and CDR2 SVGIG (reference sequence). Between the trimmed V and J ends, which lost 5 bases and 7 bases, there was a span of 11 bases. CDR3 length: 11 amino acids.

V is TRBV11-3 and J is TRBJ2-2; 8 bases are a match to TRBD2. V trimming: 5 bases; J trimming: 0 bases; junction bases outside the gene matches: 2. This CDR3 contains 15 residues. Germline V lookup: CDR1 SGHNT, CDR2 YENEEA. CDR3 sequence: CASSVGGANTGELFF. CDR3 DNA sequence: TGTGCCAGCAGCGTCGGGGGGGCGAACACCGGGGAGCTGTTTTTT.

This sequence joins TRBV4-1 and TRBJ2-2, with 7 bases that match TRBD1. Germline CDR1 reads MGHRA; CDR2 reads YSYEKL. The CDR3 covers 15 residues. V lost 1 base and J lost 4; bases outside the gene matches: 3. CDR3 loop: CASSQAGQSTGELFF. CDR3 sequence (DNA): TGCGCCAGCAGCCAAGCGGGACAGTCCACCGGGGAGCTGTTTTTT.

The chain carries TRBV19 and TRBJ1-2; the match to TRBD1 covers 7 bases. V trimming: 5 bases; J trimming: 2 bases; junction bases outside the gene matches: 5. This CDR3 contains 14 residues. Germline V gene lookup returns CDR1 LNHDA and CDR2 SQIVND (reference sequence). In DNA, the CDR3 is TGTGCCAGTAGTCGCAGGGGGTCAAACTATGGCTACACCTTC. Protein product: CASSRRGSNYGYTF.

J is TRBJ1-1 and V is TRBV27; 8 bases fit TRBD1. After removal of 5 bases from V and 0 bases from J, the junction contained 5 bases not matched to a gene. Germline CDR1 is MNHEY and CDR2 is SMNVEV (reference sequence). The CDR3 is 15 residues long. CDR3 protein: CASSGWTGMNTEAFF. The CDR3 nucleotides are TGTGCCAGCAGTGGATGGACAGGGATGAACACTGAAGCTTTCTTT.

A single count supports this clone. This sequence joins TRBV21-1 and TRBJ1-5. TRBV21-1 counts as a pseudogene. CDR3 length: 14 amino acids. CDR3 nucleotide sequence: TGTGCCAGCAGATCCATGGGTAGAGGTCAGCCCCAGCATTTT. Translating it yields CASRSMGRGQPQHF.

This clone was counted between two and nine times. The CDR3 loop is CASSRDRSRGNTIYF. CDR3 in DNA: TGTGCCAGCTCACGAGACAGGTCTCGGGGAAACACCATATATTTT. The chain employs TRBV18 and TRBJ1-3; D may be TRBD1 (6 bases). Germline V gene sequence: CDR1 KGHSH, CDR2 LQKENI. The CDR3 loop spans 15 amino acids. Deletions cut 4 bases from V and 4 bases from J, with 14 bases between.

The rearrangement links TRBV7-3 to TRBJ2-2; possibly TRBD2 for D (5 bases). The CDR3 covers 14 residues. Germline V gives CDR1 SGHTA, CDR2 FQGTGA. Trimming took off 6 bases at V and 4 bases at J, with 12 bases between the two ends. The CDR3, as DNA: TGTGCCAGCAGTTCCAGACGGGGCACCGGGGAGCTGTTTTTT. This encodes CASSSRRGTGELFF.

The CDR3 is CASSQAGGGTDTQYF. The CDR3 DNA reads TGCGCCAGCAGCCAAGCTGGGGGGGGCACAGATACGCAGTATTTT. V usage is TRBV4-1 and J usage is TRBJ2-3, with TRBD2 matching over 7 bases. Per germline, CDR1 MGHRA and CDR2 YSYEKL. Trimming at V came to 1 base and at J to 1 base, leaving 2 bases not matched to a gene. The CDR3 is 15 amino acids.